The clone carrying this T cell receptor beta chain occurred a few times. Its antigen is as yet unknown. Germline assignment: CDR1 LGHNA and CDR2 YSLEER. V shed 3 bases and J shed 0 bases, with 10 bases lying between them. The CDR3 is 15 amino acids. The data originate from a study of T-cell reconstitution after alpha-beta-depleted transplantation in children. The TCRbeta library incorporated unique molecular identifiers. TCRdb called the PCR reads again in MiXCR, with one record for every CDR3 protein. The sample has about 980,000 distinct CDR3 sequences, about 31% seen once. Study findings and constraints: Fresh T-cell production supplied most of the T-cell counts and diversity seen one year after transplant. Expanded graft clones numbering several hundred reportedly gave rise to alpha-beta T cells about two months after transplant. There were some patients whose high TCRbeta diversity at day 60 came from surviving recipient T cells and thymic progenitors.

The input for sequencing was PBMCs, mostly from graft donor cells, taken 360 days after TCRalphabeta/CD19-depleted stem cell transplant. The rearrangement uses TRBV4-3 and TRBJ2-3, with D perhaps TRBD1 or TRBD2 (6 bases each). This TCR came from a boy under two years old who had a stem cell transplant for SCID, so the T cells may come from the graft donor. In DNA form, the CDR3 reads TGCGCCAGCAGCCACTCGGGGGCTAGCACAGATACGCAGTATTTT. As protein: CASSHSGASTDTQYF.